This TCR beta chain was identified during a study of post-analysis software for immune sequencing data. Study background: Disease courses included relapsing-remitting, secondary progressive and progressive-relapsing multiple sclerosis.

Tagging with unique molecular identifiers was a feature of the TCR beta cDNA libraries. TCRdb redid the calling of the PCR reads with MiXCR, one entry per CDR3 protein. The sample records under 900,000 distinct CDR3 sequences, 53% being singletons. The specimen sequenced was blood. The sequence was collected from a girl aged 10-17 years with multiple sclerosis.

This chain's CDR3 is CAISEFAKTGGNQPQHF. The CDR3 DNA follows: TGTGCCATCAGTGAGTTCGCCAAGACAGGGGGCAATCAGCCCCAGCATTTT. The chain is built from TRBV10-3 and TRBJ1-5, with TRBD1 matching over 8 bases. V gave up 1 base and J gave up 2 bases; unmatched junction bases: 7. CDR3 size: 17 residues. The germline V gene has CDR1 ENHRY and CDR2 SYGVKD.